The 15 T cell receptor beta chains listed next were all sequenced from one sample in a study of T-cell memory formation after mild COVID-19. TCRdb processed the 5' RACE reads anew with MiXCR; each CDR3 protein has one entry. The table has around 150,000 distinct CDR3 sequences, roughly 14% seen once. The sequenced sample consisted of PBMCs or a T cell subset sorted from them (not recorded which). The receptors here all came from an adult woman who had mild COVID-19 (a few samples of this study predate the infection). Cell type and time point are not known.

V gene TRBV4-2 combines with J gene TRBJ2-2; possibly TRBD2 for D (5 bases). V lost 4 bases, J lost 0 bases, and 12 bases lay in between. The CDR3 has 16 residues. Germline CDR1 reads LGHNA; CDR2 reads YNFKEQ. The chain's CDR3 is CASSRLMDSNTGELFF. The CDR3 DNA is TGTGCCAGCAGCCGTCTAATGGACTCGAACACCGGGGAGCTGTTTTTT.

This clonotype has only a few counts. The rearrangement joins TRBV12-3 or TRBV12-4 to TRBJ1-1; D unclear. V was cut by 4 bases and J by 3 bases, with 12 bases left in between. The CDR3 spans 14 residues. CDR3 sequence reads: CASSWSGPDTEAFF. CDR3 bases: TGTGCCAGCAGTTGGTCAGGCCCGGACACTGAAGCTTTCTTT.

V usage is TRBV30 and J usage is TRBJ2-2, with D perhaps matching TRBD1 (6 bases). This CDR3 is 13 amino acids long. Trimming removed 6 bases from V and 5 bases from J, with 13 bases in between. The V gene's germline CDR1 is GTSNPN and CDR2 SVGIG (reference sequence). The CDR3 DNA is TGTGCCTGTTCCGCACAGGGAACCGGGGAGCTGTTTTTT. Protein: CACSAQGTGELFF.

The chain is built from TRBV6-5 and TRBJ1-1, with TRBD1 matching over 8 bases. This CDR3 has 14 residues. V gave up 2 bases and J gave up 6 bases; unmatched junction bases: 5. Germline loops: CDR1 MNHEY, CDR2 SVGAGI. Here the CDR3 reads CASSYNRGVAEAFF. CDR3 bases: TGTGCCAGCAGTTACAACAGGGGGGTGGCTGAAGCTTTCTTT.

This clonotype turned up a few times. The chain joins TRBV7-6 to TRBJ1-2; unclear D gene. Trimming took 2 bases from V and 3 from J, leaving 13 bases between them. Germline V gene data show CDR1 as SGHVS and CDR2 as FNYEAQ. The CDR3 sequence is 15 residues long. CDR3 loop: CASSLTLGGDYGYTF. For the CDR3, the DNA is TGTGCCAGCAGCTTAACGTTGGGCGGGGACTATGGCTACACCTTC.

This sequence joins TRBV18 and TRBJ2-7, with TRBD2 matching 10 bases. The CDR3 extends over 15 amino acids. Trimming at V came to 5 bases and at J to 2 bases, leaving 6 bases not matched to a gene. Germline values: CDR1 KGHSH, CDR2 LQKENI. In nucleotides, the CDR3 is TGTGCCAGCTCATCAGACACTAGCGGGACCTACGAGCAGTACTTC. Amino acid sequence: CASSSDTSGTYEQYF.

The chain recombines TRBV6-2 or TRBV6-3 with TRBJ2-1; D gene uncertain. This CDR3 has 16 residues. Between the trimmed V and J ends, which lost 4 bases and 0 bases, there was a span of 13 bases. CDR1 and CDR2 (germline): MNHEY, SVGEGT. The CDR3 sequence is CASSSAQVSSYNEQFF. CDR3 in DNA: TGTGCCAGCAGTTCCGCCCAAGTGAGCTCCTACAATGAGCAGTTCTTC.

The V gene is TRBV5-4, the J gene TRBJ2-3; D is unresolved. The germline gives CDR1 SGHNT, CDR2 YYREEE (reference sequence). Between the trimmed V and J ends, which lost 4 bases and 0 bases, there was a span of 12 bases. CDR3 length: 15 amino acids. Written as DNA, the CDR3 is TGTGCCAGCAGCCCCTGGACGATGAGCACAGATACGCAGTATTTT. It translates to CASSPWTMSTDTQYF.

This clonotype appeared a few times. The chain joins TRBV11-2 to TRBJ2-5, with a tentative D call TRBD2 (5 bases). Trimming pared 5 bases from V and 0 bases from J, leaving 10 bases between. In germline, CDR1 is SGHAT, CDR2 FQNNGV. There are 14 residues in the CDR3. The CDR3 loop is CASSRSGYQETQYF. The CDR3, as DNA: TGTGCCAGCAGCCGCTCGGGATACCAAGAGACCCAGTACTTC.

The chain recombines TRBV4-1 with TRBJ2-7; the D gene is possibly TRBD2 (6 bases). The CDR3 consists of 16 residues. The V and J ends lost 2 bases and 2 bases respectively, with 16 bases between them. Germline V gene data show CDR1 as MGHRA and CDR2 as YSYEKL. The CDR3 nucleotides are TGCGCCAGCAGCCAAATTCTAGCGAAACTCACCTACGAGCAGTACTTC. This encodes CASSQILAKLTYEQYF.

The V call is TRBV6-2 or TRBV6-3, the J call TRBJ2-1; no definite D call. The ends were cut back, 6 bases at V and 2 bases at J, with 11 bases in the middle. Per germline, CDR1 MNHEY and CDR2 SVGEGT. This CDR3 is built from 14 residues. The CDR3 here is CASSLQHTYNEQFF. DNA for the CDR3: TGTGCCAGCAGCCTACAGCATACCTACAATGAGCAGTTCTTC.

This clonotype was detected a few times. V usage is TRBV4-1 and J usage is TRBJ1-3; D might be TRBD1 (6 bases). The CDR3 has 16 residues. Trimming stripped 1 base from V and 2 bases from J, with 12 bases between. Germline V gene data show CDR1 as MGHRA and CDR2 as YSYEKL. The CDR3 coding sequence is TGCGCCAGCAGCCAAGTTCAGGGGCTTACTGGAAACACCATATATTTT. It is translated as CASSQVQGLTGNTIYF.

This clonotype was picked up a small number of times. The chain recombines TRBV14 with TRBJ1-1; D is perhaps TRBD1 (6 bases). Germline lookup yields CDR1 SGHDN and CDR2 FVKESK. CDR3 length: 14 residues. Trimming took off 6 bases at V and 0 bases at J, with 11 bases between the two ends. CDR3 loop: CASSPQGLNTEAFF. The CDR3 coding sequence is TGTGCCAGCAGTCCACAGGGATTGAACACTGAAGCTTTCTTT.

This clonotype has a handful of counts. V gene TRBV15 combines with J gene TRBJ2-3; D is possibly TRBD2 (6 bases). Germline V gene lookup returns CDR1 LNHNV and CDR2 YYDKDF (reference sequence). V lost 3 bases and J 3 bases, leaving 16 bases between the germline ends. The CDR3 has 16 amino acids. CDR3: CATSRGNGGSTDTQYF. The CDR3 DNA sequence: TGTGCCACCAGCAGGGGTAACGGGGGTTCGACAGATACGCAGTATTTT.

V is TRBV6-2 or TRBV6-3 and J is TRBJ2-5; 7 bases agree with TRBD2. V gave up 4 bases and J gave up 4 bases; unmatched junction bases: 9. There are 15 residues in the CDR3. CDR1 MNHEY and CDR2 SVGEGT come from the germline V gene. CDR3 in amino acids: CASSSTVTGGETQYF. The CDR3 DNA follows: TGTGCCAGCAGTTCGACAGTCACGGGAGGAGAGACCCAGTACTTC.